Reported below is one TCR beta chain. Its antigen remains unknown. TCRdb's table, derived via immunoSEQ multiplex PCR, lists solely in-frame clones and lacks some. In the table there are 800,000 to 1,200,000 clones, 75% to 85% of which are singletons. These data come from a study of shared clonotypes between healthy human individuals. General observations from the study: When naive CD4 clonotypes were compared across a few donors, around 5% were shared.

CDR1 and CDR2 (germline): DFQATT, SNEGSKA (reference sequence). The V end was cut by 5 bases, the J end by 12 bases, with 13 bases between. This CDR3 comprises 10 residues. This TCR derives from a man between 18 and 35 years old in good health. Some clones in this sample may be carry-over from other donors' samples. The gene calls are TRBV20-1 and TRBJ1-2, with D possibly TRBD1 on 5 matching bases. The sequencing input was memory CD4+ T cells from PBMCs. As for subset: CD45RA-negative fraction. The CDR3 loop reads CSAGGTADTF. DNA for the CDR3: TGCAGTGCTGGAGGGACCGCCGACACCTTC.